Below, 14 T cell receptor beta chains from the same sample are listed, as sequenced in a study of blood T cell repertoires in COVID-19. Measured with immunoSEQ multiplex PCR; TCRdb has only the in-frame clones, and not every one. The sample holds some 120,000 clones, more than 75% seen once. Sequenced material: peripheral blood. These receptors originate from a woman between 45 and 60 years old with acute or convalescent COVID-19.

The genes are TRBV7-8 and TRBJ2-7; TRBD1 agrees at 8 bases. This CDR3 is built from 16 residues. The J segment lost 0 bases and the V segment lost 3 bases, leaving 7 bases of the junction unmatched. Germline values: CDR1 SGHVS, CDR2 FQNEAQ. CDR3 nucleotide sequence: TGTGCCAGCAGCTTTGCAGGGGGCCTCAGCTCCTACGAGCAGTACTTC. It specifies CASSFAGGLSSYEQYF.

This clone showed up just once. CDR3 residues: CASRPTSGGGTQYF. The CDR3 region has the DNA TGTGCCAGCAGGCCCACTAGCGGGGGGGGCACGCAGTATTTT. This chain links TRBV7-2 with TRBJ2-3, with 13 bases identical to TRBD2. Trimming at V came to 6 bases and at J to 9 bases, leaving 6 bases not matched to a gene. This CDR3 spans 14 amino acids. CDR1 SGHTA and CDR2 FQGNSA come from the germline V gene.

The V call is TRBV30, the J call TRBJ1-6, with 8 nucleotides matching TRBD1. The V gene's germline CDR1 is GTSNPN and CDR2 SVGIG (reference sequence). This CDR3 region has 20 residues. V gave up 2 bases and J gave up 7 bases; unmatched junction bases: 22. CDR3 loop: CAWSNEGFGQGALRNSPLHF. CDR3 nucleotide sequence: TGTGCCTGGAGTAACGAAGGTTTCGGTCAGGGGGCACTGAGAAATTCACCCCTCCACTTT.

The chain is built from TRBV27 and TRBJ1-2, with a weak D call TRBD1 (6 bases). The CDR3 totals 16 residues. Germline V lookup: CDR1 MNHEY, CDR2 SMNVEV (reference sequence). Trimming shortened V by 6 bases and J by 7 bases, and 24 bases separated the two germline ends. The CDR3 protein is CASSRVGGREYTGYTF. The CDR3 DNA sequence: TGTGCCAGCAGCCGCGTGGGGGGGCGCGAATATACTGGCTACACCTTC.

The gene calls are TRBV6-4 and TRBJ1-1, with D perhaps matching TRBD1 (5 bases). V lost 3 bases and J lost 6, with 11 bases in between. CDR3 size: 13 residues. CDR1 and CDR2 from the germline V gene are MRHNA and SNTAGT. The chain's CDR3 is CASSERRGAEAFF. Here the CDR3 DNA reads TGTGCCAGCAGTGAAAGGAGGGGCGCTGAAGCTTTCTTT.

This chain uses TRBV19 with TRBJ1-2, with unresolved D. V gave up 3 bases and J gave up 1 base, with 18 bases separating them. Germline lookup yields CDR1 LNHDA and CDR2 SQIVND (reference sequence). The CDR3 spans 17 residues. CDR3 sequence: CASSISRISLYNYGYTF. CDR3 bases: TGTGCCAGTAGTATCTCCAGGATCAGTTTGTATAACTATGGCTACACCTTC.

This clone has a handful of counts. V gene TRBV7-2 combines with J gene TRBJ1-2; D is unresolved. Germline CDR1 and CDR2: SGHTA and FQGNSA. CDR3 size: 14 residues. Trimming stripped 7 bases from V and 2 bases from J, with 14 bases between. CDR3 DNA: TGTGCCAGCACCCAGGCTGGAGGCAACTATGGCTACACCTTC. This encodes CASTQAGGNYGYTF.

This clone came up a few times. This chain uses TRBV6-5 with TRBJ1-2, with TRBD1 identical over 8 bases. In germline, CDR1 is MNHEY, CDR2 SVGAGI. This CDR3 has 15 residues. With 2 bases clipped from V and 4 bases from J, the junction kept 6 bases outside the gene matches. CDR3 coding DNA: TGTGCCAGCAGTTACGCGGGACAGGTGGGCTATGGCTACACCTTC. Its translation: CASSYAGQVGYGYTF.

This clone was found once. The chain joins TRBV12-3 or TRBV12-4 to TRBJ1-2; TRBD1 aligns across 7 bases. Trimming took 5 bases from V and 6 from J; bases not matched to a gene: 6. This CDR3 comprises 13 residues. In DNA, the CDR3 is TGTGCCAGCAGTCAAGACAGGGTGAATGGCTACACCTTC. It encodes CASSQDRVNGYTF.

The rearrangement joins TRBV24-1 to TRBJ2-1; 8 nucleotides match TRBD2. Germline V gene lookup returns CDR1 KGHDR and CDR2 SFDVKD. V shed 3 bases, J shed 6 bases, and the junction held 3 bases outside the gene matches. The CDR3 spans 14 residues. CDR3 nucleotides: TGTGCCACCAGTGATACCGGGAGGGGCAATGAGCAGTTCTTC. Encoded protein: CATSDTGRGNEQFF.

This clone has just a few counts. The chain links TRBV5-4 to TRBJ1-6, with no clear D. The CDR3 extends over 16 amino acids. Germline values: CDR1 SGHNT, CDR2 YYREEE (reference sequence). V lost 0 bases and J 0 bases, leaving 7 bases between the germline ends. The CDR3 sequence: CASSLVHSSYNSPLHF. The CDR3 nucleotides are TGTGCCAGCAGCTTGGTCCACAGCTCCTATAATTCACCCCTCCACTTT.

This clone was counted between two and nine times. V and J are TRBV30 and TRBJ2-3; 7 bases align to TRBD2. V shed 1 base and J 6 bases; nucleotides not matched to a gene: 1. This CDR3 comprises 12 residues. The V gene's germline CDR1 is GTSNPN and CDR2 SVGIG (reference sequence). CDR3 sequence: CAWSGEGDTQYF. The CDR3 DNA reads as TGTGCCTGGAGTGGGGAGGGGGATACGCAGTATTTT.

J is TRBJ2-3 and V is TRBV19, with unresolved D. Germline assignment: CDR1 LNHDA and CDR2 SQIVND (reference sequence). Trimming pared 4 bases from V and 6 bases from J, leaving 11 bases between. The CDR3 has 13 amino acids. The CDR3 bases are TGTGCCAGTAGTAGGAGAGTTGGCGATACGCAGTATTTT. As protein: CASSRRVGDTQYF.

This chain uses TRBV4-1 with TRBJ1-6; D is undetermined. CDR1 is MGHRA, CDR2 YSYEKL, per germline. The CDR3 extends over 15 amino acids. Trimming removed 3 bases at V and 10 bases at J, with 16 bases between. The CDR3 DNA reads TGCGCCAGCAGCCAGCCGACCACTGGGAGATCACCCCTCCACTTT. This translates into CASSQPTTGRSPLHF.